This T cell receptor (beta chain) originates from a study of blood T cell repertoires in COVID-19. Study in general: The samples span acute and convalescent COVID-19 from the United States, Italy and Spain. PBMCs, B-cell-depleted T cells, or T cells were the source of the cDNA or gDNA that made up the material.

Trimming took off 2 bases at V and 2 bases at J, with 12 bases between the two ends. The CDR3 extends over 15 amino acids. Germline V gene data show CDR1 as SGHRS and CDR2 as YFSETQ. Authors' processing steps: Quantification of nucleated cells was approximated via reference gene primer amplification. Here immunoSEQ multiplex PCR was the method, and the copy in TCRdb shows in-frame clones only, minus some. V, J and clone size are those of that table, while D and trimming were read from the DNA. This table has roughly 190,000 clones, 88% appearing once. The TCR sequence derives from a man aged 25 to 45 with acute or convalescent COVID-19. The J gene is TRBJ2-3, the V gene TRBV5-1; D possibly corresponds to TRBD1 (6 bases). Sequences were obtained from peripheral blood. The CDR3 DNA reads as TGCGCCAGCAGCTTACAGGGAGTACTCACAGATACGCAGTATTTT. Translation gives CASSLQGVLTDTQYF.